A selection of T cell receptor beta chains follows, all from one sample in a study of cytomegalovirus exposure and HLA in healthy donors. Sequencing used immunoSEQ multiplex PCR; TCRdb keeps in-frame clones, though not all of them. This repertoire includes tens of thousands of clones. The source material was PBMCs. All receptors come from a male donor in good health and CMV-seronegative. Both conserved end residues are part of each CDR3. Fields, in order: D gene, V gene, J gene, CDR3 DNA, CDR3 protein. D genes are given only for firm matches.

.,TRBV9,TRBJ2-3,TGTGCCAGCAGCGTAGGGGCGGGTAGGGGCACAGATACGCAGTATTTT,CASSVGAGRGTDTQYF
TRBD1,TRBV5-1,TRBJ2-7,TGCGCCAGCAGCCTGGGACAGTCCTACGAGCAGTACTTC,CASSLGQSYEQYF
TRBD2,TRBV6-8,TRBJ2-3,TGTGCCAGCAGTTACTCGAAGTTAGCTAGCGGGGGGCCTAGGGGGATAGCAGATACGCAGTATTTT,CASSYSKLASGGPRGIADTQYF
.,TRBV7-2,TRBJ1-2,TGTGCCAGCAGCCCCGGGGGGGGGCGTGGGTATGGCTACACCTTC,CASSPGGGRGYGYTF
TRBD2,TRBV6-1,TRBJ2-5,TGTGCCAGCAGTGATATCGTCGGACTAGCGGGGGGGGAGACCCAGTACTTC,CASSDIVGLAGGETQYF
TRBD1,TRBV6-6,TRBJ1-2,TGTGCCAGCAGGACGGACAGGGGGGTAAACTATGGCTACACCTTC,CASRTDRGVNYGYTF
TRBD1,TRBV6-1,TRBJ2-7,TGTGCCAGCAGTCCCGGGACAGGGGCCTATTACGAGCAGTACTTC,CASSPGTGAYYEQYF
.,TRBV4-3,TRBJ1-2,TGCGCCAGCAGCCAAGATGGAAACAGTCAGGTTGGCTACACCTTC,CASSQDGNSQVGYTF
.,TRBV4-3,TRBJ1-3,TGCGCCAGCAGCCCAGAGCTAGGAAACACCATATATTTT,CASSPELGNTIYF
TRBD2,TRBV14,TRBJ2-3,TGTGCCAGCAGCCAGCGGGAGGGCCGGGGCACAGATACGCAGTATTTT,CASSQREGRGTDTQYF
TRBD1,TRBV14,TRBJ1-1,TGTGCCAGCAGCCAACAGACAGGGTGGACTGAAGCTTTCTTT,CASSQQTGWTEAFF
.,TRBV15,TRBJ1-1,TGTGCCACCAGCCCTAGATCGGGCAGGGGTGCTTTCTTT,CATSPRSGRGAFF
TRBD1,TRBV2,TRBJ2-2,TGTGCCAGCAGTCGACAGGGGAGGACCGGGGAGCTGTTTTTT,CASSRQGRTGELFF
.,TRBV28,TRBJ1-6,TGTGCCAGCAGTCCCGGGGGGGGTTGGTCACCCCTCCACTTT,CASSPGGGWSPLHF
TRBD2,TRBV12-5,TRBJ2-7,TGTGCTAGTGCCCGCGGACTAGCGGGAGGATCTTACGAGCAGTACTTC,CASARGLAGGSYEQYF
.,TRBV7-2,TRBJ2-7,TGTGCCAGCAGCTTAGGACAGCCCGGAGCCTACGAGCAGTACTTC,CASSLGQPGAYEQYF
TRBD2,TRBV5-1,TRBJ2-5,TGCGCCAGCAGCTTGGCCCCGGGGGGGGTCTCGGAGACCCAGTACTTC,CASSLAPGGVSETQYF
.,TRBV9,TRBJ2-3,TGTGCCAGCAGCGTCGTTGGGACAAACGCAGATACGCAGTATTTT,CASSVVGTNADTQYF
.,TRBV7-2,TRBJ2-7,TGTGCCAGCAGCACTCTCTACGAGCAGTACTTC,CASSTLYEQYF
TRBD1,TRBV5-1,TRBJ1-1,TGCGCCAGCTCGGAGGGGGCAGTCACTGAAGCTTTCTTT,CASSEGAVTEAFF
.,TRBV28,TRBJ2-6,TGTGCCAGCAGTTTGTTAGGGGCCAACGTCCTGACTTTC,CASSLLGANVLTF
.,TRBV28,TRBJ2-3,TGTGCCACCGAGGAAAGTAGCACAGATACGCAGTATTTT,CATEESSTDTQYF
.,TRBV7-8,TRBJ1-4,TGTGCCAGCAGCTTAGCCCCACACCAGGTTACCAATGAAAAACTGTTTTTT,CASSLAPHQVTNEKLFF
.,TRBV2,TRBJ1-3,TGTGCCAGCAGTGTACATGAATCGCCTGGAAACACCATATATTTT,CASSVHESPGNTIYF
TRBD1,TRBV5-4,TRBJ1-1,TGTGCCAGCAGCCTACAGGGGTGGGGGAACACTGAAGCTTTCTTT,CASSLQGWGNTEAFF
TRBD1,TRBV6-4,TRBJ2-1,TGTGCCAGCAGTTGGGGACAGGGGCATGAGCAGTTCTTC,CASSWGQGHEQFF
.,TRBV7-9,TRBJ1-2,TGTGCCAGCAGCTCCTCGGGGGGGGATGGCTACACCTTC,CASSSSGGDGYTF
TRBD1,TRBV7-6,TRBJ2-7,TGTGCCAGCAGCTTAGCGAGGACCGGGACAGTTAGCTCCTACGAGCAGTACTTC,CASSLARTGTVSSYEQYF
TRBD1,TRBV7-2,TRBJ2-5,TGTGCCAGCAGCTTTACAGGGGAAGAGACCCAGTACTTC,CASSFTGEETQYF